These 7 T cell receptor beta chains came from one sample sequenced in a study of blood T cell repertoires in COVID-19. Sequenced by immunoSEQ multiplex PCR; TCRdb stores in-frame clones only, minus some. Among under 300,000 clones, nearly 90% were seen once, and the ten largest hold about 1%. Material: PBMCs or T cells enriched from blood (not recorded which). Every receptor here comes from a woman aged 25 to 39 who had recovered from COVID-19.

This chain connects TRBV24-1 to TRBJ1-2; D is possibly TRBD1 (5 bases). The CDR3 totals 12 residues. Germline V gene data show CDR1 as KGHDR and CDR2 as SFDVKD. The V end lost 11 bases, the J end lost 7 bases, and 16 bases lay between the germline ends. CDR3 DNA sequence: TGTGCCAGCGGCGGGGCGAAGTCTGGCTACACCTTC. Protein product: CASGGAKSGYTF.

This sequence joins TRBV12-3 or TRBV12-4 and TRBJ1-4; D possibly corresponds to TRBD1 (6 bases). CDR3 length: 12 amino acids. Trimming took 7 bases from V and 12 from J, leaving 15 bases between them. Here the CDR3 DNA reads TGTGCCAGCACCAGGGACACCCTCGAACTGTTTTTT. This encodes CASTRDTLELFF.

The CDR3 nucleotides are TGTGCCAGCAGAGGCCAGAGGGAGCAGTACTTC. Encoded protein: CASRGQREQYF. The rearrangement joins TRBV6-5 to TRBJ2-7; no clear D gene. Trimming removed 6 bases at V and 7 bases at J, with 10 bases between. Germline CDR1 reads MNHEY; CDR2 reads SVGAGI. The CDR3 loop spans 11 amino acids.

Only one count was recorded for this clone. In DNA, the CDR3 is TGTGCCAGCAGTTTATCCCCAGGGCTGAGCACAGATACGCAGTATTTT. It translates to CASSLSPGLSTDTQYF. The J gene is TRBJ2-3, the V gene TRBV27; TRBD1 is a possible D gene (5 bases). Trimming cost V 0 bases and J 0 bases, with 10 bases left between them. CDR1 and CDR2 from the germline V gene are MNHEY and SMNVEV (reference sequence). CDR3 length equals 16 residues.

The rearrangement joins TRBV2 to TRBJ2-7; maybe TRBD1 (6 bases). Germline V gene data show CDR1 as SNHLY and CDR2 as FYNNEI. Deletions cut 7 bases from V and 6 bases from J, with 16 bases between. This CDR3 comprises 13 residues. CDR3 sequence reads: CASTGDLGVEQYF. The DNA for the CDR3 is TGTGCCAGCACAGGGGATCTTGGCGTCGAGCAGTACTTC.

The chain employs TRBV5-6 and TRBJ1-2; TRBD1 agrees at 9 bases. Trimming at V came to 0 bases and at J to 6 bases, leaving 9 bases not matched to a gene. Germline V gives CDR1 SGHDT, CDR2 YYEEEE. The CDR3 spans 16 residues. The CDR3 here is CASSLGARDRVHGYTF. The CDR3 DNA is TGTGCCAGCAGCTTGGGCGCCCGGGACAGGGTACATGGCTACACCTTC.

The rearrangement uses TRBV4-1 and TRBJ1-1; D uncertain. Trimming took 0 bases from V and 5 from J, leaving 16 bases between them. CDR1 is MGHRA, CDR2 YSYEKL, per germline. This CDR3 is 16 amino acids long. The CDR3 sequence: CASSQDPRGVRTEAFF. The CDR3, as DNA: TGCGCCAGCAGCCAAGATCCGCGGGGAGTACGGACTGAAGCTTTCTTT.